This T cell receptor beta chain was identified in a study of blood T cell repertoires in COVID-19. Across the whole study: Whether acute or convalescent, the COVID-19 samples came from the United States, Italy and Spain. T cells, B-cell-depleted T cells, or PBMCs supplied cDNA or gDNA.

This CDR3 is built from 17 residues. The V gene's germline CDR1 is KGHDR and CDR2 SFDVKD. After removal of 2 bases from V and 2 bases from J, the junction contained 5 bases not matched to a gene. Per the original methods: The assay estimated nucleated cells by amplifying reference gene primers. The table came from immunoSEQ multiplex PCR; TCRdb's copy has only in-frame clones and leaves some out. Clone size and V and J calls were adopted from that table, with D and trimming inferred from the DNA. The sample contains approximately 110,000 clones, about three quarters of which appear only once. This TCR was recovered from a man older than 75 with acute or convalescent COVID-19. The sequenced material came from peripheral blood. The J gene is TRBJ2-3, the V gene TRBV24-1; 11 bases align to TRBD2. CDR3 region: CATSDWASGRITDTQYF. CDR3 coding DNA: TGTGCCACCAGTGATTGGGCTAGCGGGAGGATCACAGATACGCAGTATTTT.